This paragraph covers one T cell receptor (beta chain) sequence. This clonotype appeared a single time. Its cognate antigen has yet to be identified. Base qualities are missing; no much larger clone stands one base away. A lone read offers only weak evidence. This specimen belongs to a study of T cells in Graves' hyperthyroidism and ophthalmopathy (dated by TCRdb to between 2019 and 2020). Concerning the study at large: Peripheral blood samples were taken at initial diagnosis, before any treatment was given. TCR V-J signatures able to tell the groups apart were searched for in a discovery cohort of 90 to 100 patients, of whom about 40 had Graves' ophthalmopathy and under 65 had stable Graves' hyperthyroidism. Prospective prediction of ophthalmopathy was tested in an independent validation cohort consisting of 18 to 20 hyperthyroidism patients and approximately 16 patients who later progressed to ophthalmopathy. For training and testing, the 100 patients in the discovery cohort were randomly divided in a 7:3 ratio. Thyroid tissue and blood T-cell repertoires from about six Graves' hyperthyroidism patients were also compared in the study. After blood sampling, hyperthyroidism patients were treated with methimazole at a starting dose of 30 mg daily, and ophthalmopathy patients were treated with high-dose intravenous methylprednisolone. The paper reports TCR Vbeta CDR3 sequencing of over 130 peripheral blood samples: fewer than 50 ophthalmopathy, about 75 hyperthyroidism and 17 progressor patients. Points the paper makes about the study in general: In validation, progression to ophthalmopathy was predicted by the model with nearly 71% sensitivity and around 75% specificity, a median of approximately 6.5 months before onset. Ophthalmopathy was separated from stable hyperthyroidism by a 13 V-J signature model, with about 88% sensitivity and 81% to 82% specificity obtained in cross-validation and 80%/75% obtained in testing. Most expanded thyroid clonotypes (frequency above 0.001) were also detected in blood, suggesting blood repertoires may reflect thyroid immune responses. Sample size was not statistically predetermined, and blinding of investigators to group allocation was not performed.

The TCR beta CDR3 regions were amplified from the RNA transcripts. A first-round RT-PCR of the TCR CDR3 used the HTBI primer set with the Qiagen OneStep RT-PCR kit. A second multiplex PCR round built the libraries, followed by size selection and purification. Libraries were sequenced paired-end with 100 bp reads on an Illumina HiSeq2000. The source study handled its data this way. Raw data were processed with SOAPnuke, discarding reads with adapters, uncalled bases, mean Phred below 15, or no exact constant-primer or identifier match. COPE v1.2.5 was used to merge high-quality paired reads, and clonotypes were defined as unique nucleotide sequences. Clonotypes were aligned to IMGT TRBV, TRBD and TRBJ reference segments using MiTCR v1.1. The analysis included only V-J combinations with a frequency above 0.0001, which together covered around 99% of the repertoires. A TCS score was defined as the ratio of F50 (clonal expansion) to E x V (chaos), with BLOSUM62-based TCRdist applied between CDR3 peptides within each V-J. Welch's t-statistics and random forest reduced fewer than 550 V-J features to 13, which were used in a naive Bayes classifier (R e1071). TCRdb reran the public reads through fastp at Q25 and MiXCR, keeping productive beta chains. Every CDR3 protein is listed once, alongside the most common genes and DNA of its rows. The V and J calls and clone size come from TCRdb's table, not from the authors' own analysis. The sample table holds about 710,000 distinct CDR3 sequences, of which around 17% were seen once. The ten top clones hold approximately 8% of the sample.

Based on the germline V gene (reference sequence), the CDR1 and CDR2 sequences are SGHNT and YYREEE. For this chain, trimming is 4 bases at the V end and 4 bases at the J end, and the number of junction bases without a gene match is 12. Its CDR3 holds 17 amino acids, cysteine through phenylalanine. Only the CDR3 portion is preserved as DNA: 51 bases, with reading frame beginning at the first base. Stable Graves' hyperthyroidism was defined as the absence of progression to ophthalmopathy over 18 months of follow-up. Hyperthyroidism patients were newly diagnosed, had a disease duration of under 2 months, and were aged 18 to 65 years. Patients with uncontrolled infections, other autoimmune diseases, pregnancy or lactation were excluded. Diagnoses were established on the basis of clinical symptoms, serum thyroxine and TRAb, thyroid ultrasound, and orbital computed tomography. Ficoll-Paque density gradient centrifugation was used to isolate PBMCs from about 9.4 ml of fresh peripheral blood. Total RNA was extracted with Trizol reagent, and quality was checked on an Agilent 2100 Bioanalyzer.

The source of this sequence is a man between 18 and 29 years old with Graves' hyperthyroidism. Sequenced sample: blood. Recombination linked TRBV5-4 to TRBJ2-1; the central 9 bases match TRBD2. The CDR3 sequence is CASSAGLAGVGYNEQFF. The sequenced DNA is TGTGCCAGCAGCGCGGGACTAGCCGGTGTAGGGTACAATGAGCAGTTCTTC.